This T cell receptor (beta chain) appears in the sequencing data of a study of blood T cells in healthy people across ages. Regarding the study as a whole: Because donor CMV status was unknown, expanded clonotype changes were possibly confounded.

Concerning this clonotype itself: Its antigen is undetermined.

A second about 7 to 12 cycle PCR used barcoded and J-beta primers. In TCRdb, the 5' RACE reads were re-called with MiXCR into one record per CDR3 protein. The table lists fewer than 800,000 distinct CDR3 sequences, approximately 49% of them singletons. Germline CDR1 SGHAT, CDR2 FQDESV (reference sequence). The CDR3 length is 15 residues. With V trimmed by 5 bases and J by 3 bases, 6 bases remained unmatched. V gene TRBV11-1 combines with J gene TRBJ1-2, with TRBD1 identical over 10 bases. The sequence was obtained from a woman aged 60-75 years in good health. The specimen sequenced was blood. The CDR3 DNA reads as TGTGCCAGCAGCCCGGGACAGGGGCAGCACTATGGCTACACCTTC. Translating gives CASSPGQGQHYGYTF.